One sample yielded the 18 T cell receptor beta chains listed below, sequenced in a study of lymphopenia after photon versus proton radiotherapy. Sequenced by immunoSEQ multiplex PCR; TCRdb stores in-frame clones only, minus some. The repertoire holds 14,000 or so clones, with about four fifths as singletons. The sample consisted of peripheral blood, taken from a patient treated with photon-based radiotherapy. Receptor source: a man in his fifties with gastric cancer.

The chain carries TRBV4-2 and TRBJ1-4; D unclear. The germline CDR1 and CDR2 sequences are LGHNA and YNFKEQ. This CDR3 is 15 amino acids long. V was trimmed by 2 bases and J by 4 bases, leaving 11 bases between them. This CDR3 is CASSQRAGINEKLFF. CDR3 nucleotide sequence: TGTGCCAGCAGCCAAAGGGCAGGAATTAATGAAAAACTGTTTTTT.

The chain recombines TRBV4-1 with TRBJ2-7; 8 positions agree with TRBD1. Germline assignment: CDR1 MGHRA and CDR2 YSYEKL. The CDR3 runs 14 residues. V dropped 4 bases and J dropped 5; count of bases not matched to a gene: 7. CDR3 nucleotides: TGCGCCAGCAGCCCCGACAGGGGATGGGACGAGCAGTACTTC. Translating gives CASSPDRGWDEQYF.

The chain has TRBV5-4 and TRBJ2-1; 10 positions match TRBD2. The V gene end was trimmed by 2 bases and the J gene end by 8 bases; junction bases not matched to a gene: 7. In germline, CDR1 is SGHNT, CDR2 YYREEE (reference sequence). CDR3 size: 15 residues. Here the CDR3 DNA reads TGTGCCAGCAGCTTCTTAGCGGGGGGCGGGGATGAGCAGTTCTTC. Encoded protein: CASSFLAGGGDEQFF.

The chain joins TRBV30 to TRBJ2-4; possible D gene TRBD2, 5 bases. The germline CDR1 and CDR2 sequences are GTSNPN and SVGIG (reference sequence). The CDR3 contains 15 residues. V was shortened by 5 bases and J by 2 bases, with 16 bases between the two germline ends. Written as DNA, the CDR3 is TGTGCCTGGTCTCTAGCTTACCTGCCCAAAAACATTCAGTACTTC. It codes for CAWSLAYLPKNIQYF.

V usage is TRBV2 and J usage is TRBJ1-1; D remains unclear. The germline CDR1 and CDR2 sequences are SNHLY and FYNNEI. The CDR3 loop spans 13 amino acids. V was cut by 4 bases and J by 0 bases, with 6 bases left in between. For the CDR3, the DNA is TGTGCCAGCAGTGTGGGGATGAACACTGAAGCTTTCTTT. It encodes CASSVGMNTEAFF.

V usage is TRBV30 and J usage is TRBJ1-4; TRBD1 is a possible D gene (6 bases). CDR1 GTSNPN and CDR2 SVGIG come from the germline V gene (reference sequence). The germline V and J ends were trimmed by 0 bases and 8 bases, with 16 bases remaining between them. The CDR3 extends over 15 amino acids. The DNA for the CDR3 is TGTGCCTGGAGTGTACGGGGGGCTCGTAACGAAAAACTGTTTTTT. Protein product: CAWSVRGARNEKLFF.

The rearrangement uses TRBV14 and TRBJ1-2, with D unclear. Germline V CDR1 and CDR2: SGHDN, FVKESK. The V end lost 1 base, the J end lost 4 bases, and 13 bases lay between the germline ends. The CDR3 length is 15 residues. The CDR3 spells CASSQAPGGSYGYTF. The CDR3 DNA sequence: TGTGCCAGCAGCCAAGCCCCGGGCGGCTCCTATGGCTACACCTTC.

The chain carries TRBV15 and TRBJ1-1; the match to TRBD1 covers 7 bases. Trimming took 5 bases from V and 0 from J; bases not matched to a gene: 9. This CDR3 is built from 16 residues. Looked up from germline, CDR1 is LNHNV and CDR2 is YYDKDF (reference sequence). Here the CDR3 reads CATSSRQGRVNTEAFF. The CDR3 DNA reads TGTGCCACCAGCTCAAGACAGGGAAGGGTGAACACTGAAGCTTTCTTT.

The V gene is TRBV4-3, the J gene TRBJ1-5, with D unclear. The V and J ends lost 0 bases and 0 bases respectively, with 18 bases between them. Germline CDR1 is LGHNA and CDR2 is YSLEER. This CDR3 contains 19 residues. The CDR3 DNA follows: TGCGCCAGCAGCCAAGATTTAGAGAACGGGGTTTATAGCAATCAGCCCCAGCATTTT. Its protein product is CASSQDLENGVYSNQPQHF.

The CDR3 region is CASRGGGLNTF. The CDR3 DNA follows: TGTGCCAGCAGGGGGGGAGGGCTGAACACCTTC. This chain connects TRBV2 to TRBJ1-2; TRBD1 might be the D (5 bases). V shed 6 bases and J shed 12 bases, with 14 bases lying between them. The germline V gene has CDR1 SNHLY and CDR2 FYNNEI. The CDR3 covers 11 residues.

The rearrangement joins TRBV5-1 to TRBJ2-1; 16 bases map to TRBD2. The ends lost 3 bases at V and 7 bases at J; junction bases unmatched: 7. Germline-derived CDR1 and CDR2 are SGHRS and YFSETQ. The CDR3 sequence is 17 residues long. The CDR3 nucleotides are TGCGCCAGCAGCTCGTCGCCGGGACTAGCGGGGGGGAATGAGCAGTTCTTC. Translated, it gives CASSSSPGLAGGNEQFF.

The chain recombines TRBV2 with TRBJ2-7, with D possibly matching TRBD2 (6 bases). Per germline, CDR1 SNHLY and CDR2 FYNNEI. The V gene lost 9 bases and the J gene lost 2 bases, with 8 bases spanning the gap. The CDR3 loop spans 11 amino acids. The CDR3 nucleotides are TGTGCCAGTTTAGCGGCCTACGAGCAGTACTTC. The encoded protein is CASLAAYEQYF.

The chain couples TRBV4-1 to TRBJ1-2; D is unresolved. Trimming removed 1 base at V and 4 bases at J, with 13 bases between. This CDR3 is 15 amino acids long. The germline V gene encodes CDR1 MGHRA and CDR2 YSYEKL. The CDR3 here is CASSQASPAAYGYTF. The CDR3 DNA sequence: TGCGCCAGCAGCCAAGCGTCCCCGGCTGCCTATGGCTACACCTTC.

This rearrangement joins TRBV19 to TRBJ1-5, with 8 bases that match TRBD1. The CDR3 length is 16 residues. CDR1 and CDR2 from the germline V gene are LNHDA and SQIVND (reference sequence). V dropped 3 bases and J dropped 7; count of bases not matched to a gene: 11. The CDR3: CASSIRTGNFLQPQHF. CDR3 sequence (DNA): TGTGCCAGTAGTATCAGGACAGGGAATTTTTTACAGCCCCAGCATTTT.

The gene calls are TRBV9 and TRBJ2-1, with TRBD2 identical over 9 bases. Per germline, CDR1 SGDLS and CDR2 YYNGEE. Unmatched junction bases numbered 6, after V lost 3 bases and J lost 8 bases. The CDR3 consists of 14 residues. As DNA, the CDR3 is TGTGCCAGCAGCGATAGCGGGGGTGGTTATGAGCAGTTCTTC. Its protein is CASSDSGGGYEQFF.

The V gene is TRBV7-9, the J gene TRBJ2-5; the D is unclear. Trimming removed 0 bases from V and 5 bases from J, with 1 base in between. The V gene's germline CDR1 is SEHNR and CDR2 FQNEAQ (reference sequence). The CDR3 has 11 amino acids. DNA for the CDR3: TGTGCCAGCAGCTTAGCTGAGACCCAGTACTTC. Protein product: CASSLAETQYF.

This clone appeared a single time. The chain joins TRBV5-1 to TRBJ2-3, with TRBD1 identical over 7 bases. Trimming removed 0 bases from V and 4 bases from J; junction bases left unmatched: 11. The length of the CDR3 is 17 residues. The V gene's germline CDR1 is SGHRS and CDR2 YFSETQ. CDR3 DNA: TGCGCCAGCAGCTTGGTAAGTAGGACAGGCGTCGCAGATACGCAGTATTTT. As protein: CASSLVSRTGVADTQYF.

CDR3 sequence (DNA): TGCAGCGTTGGAGGGGGAAACTATGGCTACACCTTC. It translates to CSVGGGNYGYTF. The chain carries TRBV29-1 and TRBJ1-2; a weak D match, TRBD1 (6 bases). V lost 4 bases and J lost 2, with 8 bases in between. This CDR3 comprises 12 residues. Germline-derived CDR1 and CDR2 are SQVTM and ANQGSEA.